These 7 T cell receptor beta chains share one sample of origin, sequenced in a study of technical replicates of blood from a handful of donors (dated by TCRdb to the late 2010s). Library method: the immunoSEQ multiplex PCR assay. TCRdb's version of the immuneACCESS table is confined to in-frame rearrangements and falls short of the full clone set. An unresolved V gene accounts for under half of the shortfall where checked; the remainder is of unknown origin. Recorded for this sample are under 110,000 clones; 95% to 96% of them occurred a single time. Roughly 0.21% of the sample is in the top ten clones. The sample taken for sequencing was T cells isolated from PBMCs. All receptors derive from a human donor in good health.

V gene TRBV5-1 combines with J gene TRBJ2-1; D is uncertain. Germline loops: CDR1 SGHRS, CDR2 YFSETQ. Trimming shortened V by 6 bases and J by 11 bases, and 18 bases separated the two germline ends. This CDR3 has 13 amino acids. CDR3 amino acids: CASNRLPANQQFF. The CDR3 DNA follows: TGCGCCAGCAACCGACTTCCCGCGAATCAGCAGTTCTTC.

This rearrangement joins TRBV4-1 to TRBJ2-7; D is perhaps TRBD1 (5 bases). Germline values: CDR1 MGHRA, CDR2 YSYEKL. Trimming removed 3 bases at V and 1 base at J, with 16 bases between. The CDR3 totals 16 residues. The CDR3 nucleotides read TGCGCCAGCAGCCATATAGGGGCAGGTATTTCCTACGAGCAGTACTTC. Its translation is CASSHIGAGISYEQYF.

The chain is built from TRBV5-1 and TRBJ2-5; TRBD1 is a possible D gene (5 bases). Per germline, CDR1 SGHRS and CDR2 YFSETQ. The CDR3 has 17 amino acids. The V and J ends lost 1 base and 3 bases respectively, with 19 bases between them. The CDR3 DNA reads as TGCGCCAGCAGCTTGAGGGGAAAACAGAGTAGAGAAGAGACCCAGTACTTC. Protein sequence: CASSLRGKQSREETQYF.

This clone was counted once. This sequence joins TRBV9 and TRBJ1-6, with D unclear. Germline V gene lookup returns CDR1 SGDLS and CDR2 YYNGEE. V lost 0 bases and J 8 bases, leaving 12 bases between the germline ends. This CDR3 is built from 15 residues. The CDR3 nucleotides read TGTGCCAGCAGCGTAGACGGACTCCTGGATTCACCCCTCCACTTT. Translated: CASSVDGLLDSPLHF.

The V and J genes are TRBV19 and TRBJ1-5, with 9 positions matching TRBD1. Unmatched junction bases numbered 12, after V lost 8 bases and J lost 7 bases. The CDR3 totals 15 residues. Germline V gene lookup returns CDR1 LNHDA and CDR2 SQIVND (reference sequence). The CDR3 DNA reads as TGTGCCAGTTCTAACCGGGACAGGGTTTCCCAGCCCCAGCATTTT. This codes for CASSNRDRVSQPQHF.

V and J are TRBV5-1 and TRBJ1-2; no clear D. The germline CDR1 and CDR2 sequences are SGHRS and YFSETQ. The CDR3 is made up of 13 amino acids. The ends were cut back, 0 bases at V and 8 bases at J, with 11 bases in the middle. This CDR3 reads CASSLDVGDGYTF. The CDR3 DNA reads TGCGCCAGCAGCTTGGATGTGGGAGACGGCTACACCTTC.

The chain has TRBV10-3 and TRBJ1-5; TRBD1 matches 8 bases. Germline CDR1 reads ENHRY; CDR2 reads SYGVKD. J was trimmed by 6 bases and V by 0 bases; bases with no gene match: 13. This CDR3 comprises 18 residues. The DNA of the CDR3 is TGTGCCATCAGTGAGTCGAAACAGGGGGGTTATGCGGGTCAGCCCCAGCATTTT. As protein: CAISESKQGGYAGQPQHF.